The sample holds many counts of the clone carrying this TCR beta chain. These data belong to a study of early T cells in non-severe SARS-CoV-2 infection. Germline CDR1 is SQVTM and CDR2 is ANQGSEA. There are 13 residues in the CDR3. The trim removed 5 bases at V and 5 bases at J, leaving 8 bases unmatched. TCRdb re-called the 5' RACE reads with MiXCR, one entry per CDR3 protein. The top ten hold approximately 3% of the sample, which has 64,000 or so distinct CDR3 sequences, approximately 10% seen once. The chain employs TRBV29-1 and TRBJ2-5, with 7 bases identical to TRBD2. The receptor comes from an adult who was a healthcare worker with PCR-confirmed SARS-CoV-2 infection or an uninfected control (not recorded which). Sequencing used whole blood, obtained at baseline. CDR3 region: CSVPGMGGETQYF. CDR3 DNA: TGCAGCGTTCCCGGGATGGGAGGGGAGACCCAGTACTTC.